The present TCR beta chain was sequenced within a study of blood T cell repertoires in COVID-19. Germline V gene data show CDR1 as LNHNV and CDR2 as YYDKDF (reference sequence). The CDR3 is 17 residues long. The ends were cut back, 6 bases at V and 1 base at J, with 19 bases in the middle. Followed longitudinally, the Seattle patients had been enrolled during active infection. Per the authors' pipeline: Reference gene primer amplification gave nucleated cell count estimates. The method was immunoSEQ multiplex PCR; TCRdb's version includes in-frame clones alone and lacks a portion of them. V and J calls and clone size follow that table, whereas D and trimming were derived from the DNA. The table shows about 340,000 clones, with about nine tenths occurring only once.

The receptor was isolated from a woman aged 50 to 65 with COVID-19, enrolled during active disease. The chain couples TRBV15 to TRBJ1-5; D might be TRBD1 (5 bases). Source material: peripheral blood. CDR3 protein: CATSPRFRVRSNQPQHF. The CDR3 region has the DNA TGTGCCACCAGTCCTCGATTCAGGGTAAGGAGCAATCAGCCCCAGCATTTT.